This TCR beta chain was captured by sequencing in a study of blood T cell repertoires in COVID-19. The overall study: Collection of acute and convalescent COVID-19 samples took place in the United States, Italy and Spain.

With 2 bases removed from V and 2 bases from J, the gap between germline ends came to 14 bases. Germline CDR1 and CDR2: SGDLS and YYNGEE. The CDR3 runs 15 residues. The assay was immunoSEQ multiplex PCR, and TCRdb's table has in-frame clones only and misses some. The data contain roughly 150,000 clones, approximately 86% of them singletons. The sequenced sample consisted of PBMCs or T cells enriched from blood (not recorded which). This sequence joins TRBV9 and TRBJ2-7, with D perhaps matching TRBD2 (6 bases). The TCR was taken from a woman aged 40 to 55 who had been exposed to COVID-19. CDR3: CASSVGRRGPYEQYF. The CDR3 nucleotides are TGTGCCAGCAGCGTGGGTCGGCGGGGACCCTACGAGCAGTACTTC.